Below, one T cell receptor beta chain is given with its context. HIV-negative, healthy adults without recent acute infections or vaccinations were the donors. Libraries were prepared by immunoSEQ multiplex PCR; TCRdb keeps only in-frame clonotypes and omits some of them. The data hold around 980,000 clones, with 78% observed a single time. The sample belongs to a study of shared clonotypes between healthy human individuals. CDR1 and CDR2 (germline): KGHSH, LQKENI. The CDR3 sequence is 14 residues long. V was clipped by 7 bases and J by 6 bases; unmatched bases: 7. The sequenced sample consisted of memory CD4+ T cells from PBMCs. Subset in this sample: CD45RA-negative fraction. This chain uses TRBV18 with TRBJ2-2, with TRBD1 identical over 8 bases. The receptor was derived from a man between 18 and 35 years old in good health. Some clones in this sample may be carry-over from other donors' samples. The DNA for the CDR3 is TGTGCCAGCTTCGAGCAGGGGGCGTCCGGGGAGCTGTTTTTT. This codes for CASFEQGASGELFF. The full variable domain, rest sourced from reference TRBV18 and TRBJ2-2, is NAGVMQNPRHLVRRRGQEARLRCSPMKGHSHVYWYRQLPEEGLKFMVYLQKENIIDESGMPKERFSAEFPKEGPSILRIQQVVRGDSAAYFCASFEQGASGELFFGEGSRLTVL.